This T cell receptor beta chain originates from a study of tumor and adjacent non-tumor tissue in lung cancer. RNA was extracted from bulk tissue without any cell sorting. Germline loops: CDR1 MGHRA, CDR2 YSYEKL. This CDR3 is built from 18 residues. Regarding this clonotype: One end of the junction does not line up with germline, which may come from a read error.

TCRbeta libraries were built with three rounds of nested PCR, modified from ARM-PCR. One entry per CDR3 protein results from TCRdb running MiXCR on the multiplex PCR reads. The table includes over 85,000 distinct CDR3 sequences, 84% detected once. Sample: lung tumor tissue. V and J are TRBV4-1 and TRBJ2-3, with D unresolved. This sequence was found in a man in his 70s with non-small cell lung cancer. CDR3 amino acids: CTSSQEFGTDASTDTQYF. CDR3 DNA sequence: TGCACCAGCAGCCAAGAATTCGGCACCGACGCAAGTACAGATACGCAGTATTTT.